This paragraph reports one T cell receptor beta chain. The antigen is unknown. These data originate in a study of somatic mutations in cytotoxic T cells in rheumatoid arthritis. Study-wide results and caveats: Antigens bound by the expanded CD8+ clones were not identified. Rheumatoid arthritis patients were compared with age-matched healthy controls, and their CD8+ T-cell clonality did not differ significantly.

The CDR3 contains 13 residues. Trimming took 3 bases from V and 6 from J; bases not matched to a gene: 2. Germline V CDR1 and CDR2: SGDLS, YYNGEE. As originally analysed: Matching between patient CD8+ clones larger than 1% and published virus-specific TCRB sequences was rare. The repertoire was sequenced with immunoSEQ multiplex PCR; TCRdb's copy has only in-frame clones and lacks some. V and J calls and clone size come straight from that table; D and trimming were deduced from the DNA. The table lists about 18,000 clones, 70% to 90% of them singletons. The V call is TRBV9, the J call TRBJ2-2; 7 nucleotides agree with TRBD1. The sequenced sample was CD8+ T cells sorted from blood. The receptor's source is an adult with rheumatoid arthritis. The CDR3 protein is CASSGRGSGELFF. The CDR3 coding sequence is TGTGCCAGCAGCGGCAGGGGGTCCGGGGAGCTGTTTTTT. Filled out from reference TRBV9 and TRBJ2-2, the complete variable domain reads DSGVTQTPKHLITATGQRVTLRCSPRSGDLSVYWYQQSLDQGLQFLIQYYNGEERAKGNILERFSAQQFPDLHSELNLSSLELGDSALYFCASSGRGSGELFFGEGSRLTVL.